The 17 T cell receptor beta chains below were found in one sample sequenced in a study of PD-L1 blockade in urothelial cancer. As to time point: pretreatment peripheral blood. Repertoires were generated with immunoSEQ multiplex PCR, while TCRdb's copy carries only in-frame clones and drops some. The data hold about 95,000 clones, with around 86% observed a single time. Sequenced here: PBMCs, sampled around atezolizumab (anti-PD-L1) treatment. Source of these receptors: a man in his 60s with urothelial cancer.

J is TRBJ2-7 and V is TRBV23-1; TRBD1 aligns across 9 bases. TRBV23-1 is an ORF, and what it does is uncertain. After removal of 0 bases from V and 2 bases from J, the junction contained 5 bases not matched to a gene. The CDR3 loop spans 16 amino acids. Here the CDR3 reads CASSQSWTGAPYEQYF. The CDR3 DNA reads TGCGCCAGCAGTCAATCATGGACAGGGGCACCCTACGAGCAGTACTTC.

The V call is TRBV4-1, the J call TRBJ1-2; weak D call: TRBD1 (5 bases). Germline values: CDR1 MGHRA, CDR2 YSYEKL. This CDR3 has 16 residues. V was clipped by 4 bases and J by 3 bases, with 18 bases between them. CDR3 sequence reads: CASSLVQGPVDYGYTF. Written as DNA, the CDR3 is TGCGCCAGCAGCCTCGTCCAGGGTCCCGTCGACTATGGCTACACCTTC.

The chain combines TRBV7-6 with TRBJ2-3; maybe TRBD1 (6 bases). Germline V CDR1 and CDR2: SGHVS, FNYEAQ. This CDR3 has 17 amino acids. Deletions cut 4 bases from V and 0 bases from J, with 17 bases between. CDR3 sequence reads: CASSSRDTSRSTDTQYF. CDR3 sequence (DNA): TGTGCCAGCAGCTCCCGGGACACAAGTCGAAGCACAGATACGCAGTATTTT.

The J gene is TRBJ1-2, the V gene TRBV7-8; D perhaps matches TRBD1 (6 bases). CDR3 length equals 15 residues. Germline loops: CDR1 SGHVS, CDR2 FQNEAQ. Between the trimmed V and J ends, which lost 0 bases and 0 bases, there was a span of 8 bases. CDR3 in amino acids: CASSLAGQSNYGYTF. CDR3 in DNA: TGTGCCAGCAGCTTAGCCGGACAGTCTAACTATGGCTACACCTTC.

J is TRBJ1-3 and V is TRBV7-9; D ambiguous. The CDR3 has 14 residues. Germline-derived CDR1 and CDR2 are SEHNR and FQNEAQ (reference sequence). Between the trimmed V and J ends, which lost 5 bases and 4 bases, there was a span of 12 bases. In DNA form, the CDR3 reads TGTGCCAGCAGCCGGATGGGAGGGGGAAACACCATATATTTT. This sequence encodes CASSRMGGGNTIYF.

This chain links TRBV19 with TRBJ2-5; 14 nucleotides line up with TRBD2. Germline CDR1 and CDR2: LNHDA and SQIVND (reference sequence). Losses at the gene ends were 5 bases for V and 5 bases for J; bases not matched to a gene: 7. The length of the CDR3 is 16 residues. CDR3 bases: TGTGCCAGTAGTCCGAGACTAGCGGGAGGGCTTGAGACCCAGTACTTC. Its translation is CASSPRLAGGLETQYF.

This chain links TRBV5-1 with TRBJ2-1; 11 nucleotides match TRBD2. V shed 0 bases and J 6 bases; nucleotides not matched to a gene: 2. The CDR3 loop spans 15 amino acids. Germline loops: CDR1 SGHRS, CDR2 YFSETQ. The CDR3 loop reads CASSLEGLAVNEQFF. CDR3 nucleotide sequence: TGCGCCAGCAGCTTGGAGGGACTAGCGGTCAATGAGCAGTTCTTC.

The chain combines TRBV28 with TRBJ2-7; tentatively, D is TRBD2 (7 bases). The CDR3 is made up of 13 amino acids. Trimming pared 8 bases from V and 6 bases from J, leaving 17 bases between. Germline V lookup: CDR1 MDHEN, CDR2 SYDVKM. The CDR3 spells CASHTPGGSEQYF. CDR3 DNA: TGTGCCAGCCATACCCCGGGGGGCTCCGAGCAGTACTTC.

This chain uses TRBV5-5 with TRBJ2-3; 8 positions match TRBD1. After removal of 3 bases from V and 0 bases from J, the junction contained 3 bases not matched to a gene. CDR3 length: 15 amino acids. Germline-derived CDR1 and CDR2 are SGHKS and YYEKEE (reference sequence). As DNA, the CDR3 is TGTGCCAGCAGCTCAGGGGGCTGGAGCACAGATACGCAGTATTTT. Translating it yields CASSSGGWSTDTQYF. Based on the CDR3 plus reference TRBV5-5 and TRBJ2-3, the full variable domain is DAGVTQSPTHLIKTRGQQVTLRCSPISGHKSVSWYQQVLGQGPQFIFQYYEKEERGRGNFPDRFSARQFPNYSSELNVNALLLGDSALYLCASSSGGWSTDTQYFGPGTRLTVL.

This clone has a handful of counts. The gene calls are TRBV6-5 and TRBJ1-5; unclear D gene. Germline lookup yields CDR1 MNHEY and CDR2 SVGAGI. CDR3 length: 15 residues. V was clipped by 4 bases and J by 6 bases, with 16 bases between them. CDR3 in DNA: TGTGCCAGCAGTTCCGCCGGGGTTCAGAGTCAGCCCCAGCATTTT. This gives the protein CASSSAGVQSQPQHF.

V is TRBV29-1 and J is TRBJ2-2; 10 nucleotides align to TRBD2. Germline V gene data show CDR1 as SQVTM and CDR2 as ANQGSEA. J lost 1 base, V lost 3 bases, and 5 bases had no gene match. CDR3 length: 16 residues. CDR3 bases: TGCAGCGTTGATAGGGTAGCGGGAGGGAACACCGGGGAGCTGTTTTTT. It codes for CSVDRVAGGNTGELFF.

This clone has only a few counts. The chain uses TRBV7-3 and TRBJ1-1, with D possibly being TRBD1 (6 bases). Trimming left V 2 bases short and J 4 bases short, with 8 bases between. The CDR3 runs to 13 residues. Germline values: CDR1 SGHTA, CDR2 FQGTGA. Here the CDR3 DNA reads TGTGCCAGCAGCTTAGCAGGGGCCACTGAAGCTTTCTTT. Translation: CASSLAGATEAFF.

The V gene is TRBV9, the J gene TRBJ2-3, with TRBD2 identical over 8 bases. The V and J ends lost 4 bases and 5 bases, in that order; junction bases with no gene match: 6. This CDR3 is built from 14 residues. CDR1 SGDLS and CDR2 YYNGEE come from the germline V gene. CDR3 DNA sequence: TGTGCCAGCAGCACGTCCGGGGGGGGAGATACGCAGTATTTT. Protein sequence: CASSTSGGGDTQYF. The full variable domain, its missing parts supplied by reference TRBV9 and TRBJ2-3, is DSGVTQTPKHLITATGQRVTLRCSPRSGDLSVYWYQQSLDQGLQFLIQYYNGEERAKGNILERFSAQQFPDLHSELNLSSLELGDSALYFCASSTSGGGDTQYFGPGTRLTVL.

V gene TRBV9 combines with J gene TRBJ1-1; 7 bases match TRBD1. After removal of 7 bases from V and 2 bases from J, the junction contained 11 bases not matched to a gene. The CDR3 runs to 15 residues. Germline loops: CDR1 SGDLS, CDR2 YYNGEE. CDR3 region: CASARQGGGNTEAFF. CDR3 coding DNA: TGTGCCAGCGCGAGACAGGGTGGCGGCAACACTGAAGCTTTCTTT. The full variable domain, with the rest looked up from reference TRBV9 and TRBJ1-1, is DSGVTQTPKHLITATGQRVTLRCSPRSGDLSVYWYQQSLDQGLQFLIQYYNGEERAKGNILERFSAQQFPDLHSELNLSSLELGDSALYFCASARQGGGNTEAFFGQGTRLTVV.

This clone was recorded once. The genes are TRBV5-5 and TRBJ1-2, with TRBD1 identical over 8 bases. Germline CDR1 SGHKS, CDR2 YYEKEE (reference sequence). With 4 bases clipped from V and 2 bases from J, the junction kept 4 bases outside the gene matches. The CDR3 has 14 residues. CDR3 nucleotide sequence: TGTGCCAGCAGCCGCGGACAGGGCAACTATGGCTACACCTTC. It encodes CASSRGQGNYGYTF.

The J gene is TRBJ2-2, the V gene TRBV9, with D unresolved. The CDR3 loop spans 14 amino acids. V lost 0 bases and J 6 bases, leaving 9 bases between the germline ends. Germline V CDR1 and CDR2: SGDLS, YYNGEE. The CDR3: CASSVVSGSGELFF. DNA for the CDR3: TGTGCCAGCAGCGTAGTTTCAGGCTCCGGGGAGCTGTTTTTT.

J is TRBJ2-3 and V is TRBV7-2, with 8 bases aligning to TRBD2. Germline values: CDR1 SGHTA, CDR2 FQGNSA. V trimming: 3 bases; J trimming: 4 bases; junction bases outside the gene matches: 6. The CDR3 spans 15 residues. CDR3 loop: CASSFAGGLADTQYF. In DNA, the CDR3 is TGTGCCAGCAGCTTTGCGGGAGGCCTCGCAGATACGCAGTATTTT.